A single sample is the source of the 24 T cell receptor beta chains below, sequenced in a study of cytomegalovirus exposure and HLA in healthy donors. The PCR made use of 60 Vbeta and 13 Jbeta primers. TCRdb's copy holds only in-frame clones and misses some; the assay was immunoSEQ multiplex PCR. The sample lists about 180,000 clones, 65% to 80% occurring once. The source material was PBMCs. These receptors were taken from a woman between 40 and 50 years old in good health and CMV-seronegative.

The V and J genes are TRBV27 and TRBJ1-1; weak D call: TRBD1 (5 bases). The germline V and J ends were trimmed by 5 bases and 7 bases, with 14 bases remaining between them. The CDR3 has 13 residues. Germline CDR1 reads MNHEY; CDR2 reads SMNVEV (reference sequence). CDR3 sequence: CASSVTLGGEAFF. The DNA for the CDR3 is TGTGCCAGCAGTGTGACCCTGGGGGGTGAAGCTTTCTTT.

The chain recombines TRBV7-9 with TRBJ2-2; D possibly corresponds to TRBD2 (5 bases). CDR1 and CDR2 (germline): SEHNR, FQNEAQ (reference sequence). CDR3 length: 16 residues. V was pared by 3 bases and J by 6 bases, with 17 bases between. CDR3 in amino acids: CASSFSAHSRAGELFF. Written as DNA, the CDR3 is TGTGCCAGCAGCTTCTCCGCTCATTCGCGGGCCGGGGAGCTGTTTTTT.

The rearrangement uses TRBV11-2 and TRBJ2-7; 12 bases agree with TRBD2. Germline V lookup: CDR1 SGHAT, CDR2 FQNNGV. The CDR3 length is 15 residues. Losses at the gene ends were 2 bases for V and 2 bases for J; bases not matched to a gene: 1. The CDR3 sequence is CASSLRLAGAYEQYF. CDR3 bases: TGTGCCAGCAGCTTACGACTAGCGGGGGCCTACGAGCAGTACTTC.

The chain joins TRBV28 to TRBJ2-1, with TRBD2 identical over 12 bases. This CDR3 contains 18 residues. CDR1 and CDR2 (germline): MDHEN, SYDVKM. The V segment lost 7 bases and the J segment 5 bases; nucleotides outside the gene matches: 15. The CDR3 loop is CASTLGLAGRSLHNEQFF. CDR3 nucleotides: TGTGCCAGCACCCTCGGACTAGCGGGGAGGAGCCTTCACAATGAGCAGTTCTTC.

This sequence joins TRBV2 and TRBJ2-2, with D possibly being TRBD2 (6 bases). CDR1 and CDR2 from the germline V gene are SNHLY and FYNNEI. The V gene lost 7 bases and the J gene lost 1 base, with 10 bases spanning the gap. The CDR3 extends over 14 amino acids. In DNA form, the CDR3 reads TGTGCCAGCACGGTGGGGGGGAACACCGGGGAGCTGTTTTTT. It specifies CASTVGGNTGELFF.

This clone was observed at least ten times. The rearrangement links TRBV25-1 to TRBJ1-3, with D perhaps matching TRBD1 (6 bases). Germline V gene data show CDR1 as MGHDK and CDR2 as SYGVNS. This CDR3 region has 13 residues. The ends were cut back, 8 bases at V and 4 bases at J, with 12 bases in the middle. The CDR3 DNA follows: TGTGCCAGCGTTGTCACAGGGGGAAACACCATATATTTT. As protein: CASVVTGGNTIYF.

This CDR3 is CASSVSGSYNEQFF. The CDR3 DNA reads as TGTGCCAGCAGCGTGAGCGGGTCTTACAATGAGCAGTTCTTC. This chain connects TRBV9 to TRBJ2-1; perhaps TRBD2 as D (6 bases). The CDR3 is made up of 14 amino acids. Trimming stripped 2 bases from V and 4 bases from J, with 10 bases between. Germline CDR1 is SGDLS and CDR2 is YYNGEE.

CDR3 sequence reads: CATLTGSGQPQHF. The CDR3 nucleotides are TGTGCCACCCTAACAGGGAGCGGCCAGCCCCAGCATTTT. The V call is TRBV19, the J call TRBJ1-5; perhaps TRBD1 as D (6 bases). Germline V gives CDR1 LNHDA, CDR2 SQIVND (reference sequence). The ends were cut back, 10 bases at V and 7 bases at J, with 17 bases in the middle. This CDR3 spans 13 amino acids. The full variable domain, rest sourced from reference TRBV19 and TRBJ1-5, is DGGITQSPKYLFRKEGQNVTLSCEQNLNHDAMYWYRQDPGQGLRLIYYSQIVNDFQKGDIAEGYSVSREKKESFPLTVTSAQKNPTAFYLCATLTGSGQPQHFGDGTRLSIL.

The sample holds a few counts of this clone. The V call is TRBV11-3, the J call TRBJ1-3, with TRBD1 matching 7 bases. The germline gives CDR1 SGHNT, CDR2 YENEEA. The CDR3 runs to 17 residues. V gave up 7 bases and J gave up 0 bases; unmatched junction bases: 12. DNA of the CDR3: TGTGCCAGCAACACCAACCGACAGGGAGCCTCTGGAAACACCATATATTTT. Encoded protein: CASNTNRQGASGNTIYF.

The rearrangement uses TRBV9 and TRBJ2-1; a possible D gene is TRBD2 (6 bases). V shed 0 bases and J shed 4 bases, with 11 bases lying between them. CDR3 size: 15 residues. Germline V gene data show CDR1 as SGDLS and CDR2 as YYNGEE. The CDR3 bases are TGTGCCAGCAGCGTAGGTCCGGCGGGGTACAATGAGCAGTTCTTC. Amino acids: CASSVGPAGYNEQFF.

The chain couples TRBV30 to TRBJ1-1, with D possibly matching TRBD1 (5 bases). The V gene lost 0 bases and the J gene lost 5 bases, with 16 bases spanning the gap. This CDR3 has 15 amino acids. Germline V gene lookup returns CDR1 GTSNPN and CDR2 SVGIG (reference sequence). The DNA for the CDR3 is TGTGCCTGGAGTGTAAAGGGGCCTGGGGGGACTGAAGCTTTCTTT. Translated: CAWSVKGPGGTEAFF.

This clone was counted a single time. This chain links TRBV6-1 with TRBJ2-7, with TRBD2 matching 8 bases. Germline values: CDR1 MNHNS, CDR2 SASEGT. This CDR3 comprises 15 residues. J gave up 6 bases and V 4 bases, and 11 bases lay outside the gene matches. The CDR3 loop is CASSGVAGRLREQYF. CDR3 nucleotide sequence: TGTGCCAGCAGTGGTGTAGCGGGACGCTTACGCGAGCAGTACTTC.

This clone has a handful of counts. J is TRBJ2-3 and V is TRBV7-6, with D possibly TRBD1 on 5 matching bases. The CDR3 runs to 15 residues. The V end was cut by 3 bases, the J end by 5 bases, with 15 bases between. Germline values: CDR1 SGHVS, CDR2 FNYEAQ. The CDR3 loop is CASSLGQGNGDTQYF. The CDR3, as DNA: TGTGCCAGCAGCTTGGGCCAGGGAAATGGAGATACGCAGTATTTT.

This CDR3 is CASSLGNSGYEQYF. The DNA of the CDR3 is TGTGCCAGCAGCTTAGGTAACAGCGGCTACGAGCAGTACTTC. This chain connects TRBV7-2 to TRBJ2-7, with TRBD2 as a possible D gene (5 bases). V was cut by 1 base and J by 3 bases, with 10 bases left in between. The CDR3 is 14 residues long. CDR1 and CDR2 (germline): SGHTA, FQGNSA.

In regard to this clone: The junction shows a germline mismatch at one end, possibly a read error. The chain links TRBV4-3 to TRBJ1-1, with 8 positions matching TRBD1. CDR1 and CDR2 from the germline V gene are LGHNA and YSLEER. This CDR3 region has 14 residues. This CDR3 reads CASSQDVQGAEAFF. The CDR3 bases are TGCGCCAGCAGCCAAGATGTCCAGGGGGCTGAGGCTTTCTTT.

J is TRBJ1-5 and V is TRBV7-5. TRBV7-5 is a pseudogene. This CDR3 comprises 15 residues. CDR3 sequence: CARSLGGTSNQPQHF. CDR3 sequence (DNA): TGTGCCAGAAGCTTGGGGGGGACTAGCAATCAGCCCCAGCATTTT.

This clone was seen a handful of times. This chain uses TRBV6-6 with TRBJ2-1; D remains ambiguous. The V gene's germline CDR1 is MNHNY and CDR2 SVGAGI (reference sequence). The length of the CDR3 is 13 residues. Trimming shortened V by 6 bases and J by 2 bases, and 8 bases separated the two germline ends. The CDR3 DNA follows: TGTGCCAGCAGCGAAGAGGCCTACAATGAGCAGTTCTTC. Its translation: CASSEEAYNEQFF.

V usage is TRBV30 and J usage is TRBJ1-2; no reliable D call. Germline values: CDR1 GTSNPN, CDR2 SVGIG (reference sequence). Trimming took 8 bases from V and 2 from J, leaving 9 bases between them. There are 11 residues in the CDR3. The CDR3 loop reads CARVINYGYTF. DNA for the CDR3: TGTGCCCGCGTAATAAACTATGGCTACACCTTC. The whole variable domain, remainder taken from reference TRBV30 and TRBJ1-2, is SQTIHQWPATLVQPVGSPLSLECTVEGTSNPNLYWYRQAAGRGLQLLFYSVGIGQISSEVPQNLSASRPQDRQFILSSKKLLLSDSGFYLCARVINYGYTFGSGTRLTVV.

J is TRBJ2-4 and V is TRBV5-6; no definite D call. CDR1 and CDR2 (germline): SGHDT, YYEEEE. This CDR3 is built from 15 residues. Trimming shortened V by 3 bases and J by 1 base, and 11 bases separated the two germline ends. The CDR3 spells CASSSTPTAKNIQYF. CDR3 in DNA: TGTGCCAGCAGCTCCACCCCTACGGCCAAAAACATTCAGTACTTC.

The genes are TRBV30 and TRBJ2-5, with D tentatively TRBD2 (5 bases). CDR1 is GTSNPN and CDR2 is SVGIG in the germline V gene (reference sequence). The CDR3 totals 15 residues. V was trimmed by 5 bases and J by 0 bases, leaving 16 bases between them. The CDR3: CAWGRPTGNQETQYF. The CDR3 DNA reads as TGTGCCTGGGGAAGGCCGACGGGAAACCAAGAGACCCAGTACTTC.

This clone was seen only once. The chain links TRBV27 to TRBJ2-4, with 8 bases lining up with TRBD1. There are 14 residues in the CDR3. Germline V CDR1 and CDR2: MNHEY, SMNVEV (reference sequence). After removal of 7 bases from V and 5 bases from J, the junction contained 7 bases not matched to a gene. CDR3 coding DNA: TGTGCCAGCACGGAGCCAGGGGGCCAAAACATTCAGTACTTC. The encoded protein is CASTEPGGQNIQYF.

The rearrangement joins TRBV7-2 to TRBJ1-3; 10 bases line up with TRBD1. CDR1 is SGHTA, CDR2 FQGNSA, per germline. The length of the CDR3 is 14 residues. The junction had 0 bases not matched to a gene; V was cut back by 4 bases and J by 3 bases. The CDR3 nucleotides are TGTGCCAGCAGCTGGACAGGGGGTGGAAACACCATATATTTT. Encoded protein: CASSWTGGGNTIYF.

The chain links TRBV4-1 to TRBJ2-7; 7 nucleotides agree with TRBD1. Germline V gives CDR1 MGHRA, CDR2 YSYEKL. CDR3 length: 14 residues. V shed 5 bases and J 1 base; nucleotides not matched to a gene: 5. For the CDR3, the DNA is TGCGCCAGCAGCAGACAGGGTGGGTCCTACGAGCAGTACTTC. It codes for CASSRQGGSYEQYF.

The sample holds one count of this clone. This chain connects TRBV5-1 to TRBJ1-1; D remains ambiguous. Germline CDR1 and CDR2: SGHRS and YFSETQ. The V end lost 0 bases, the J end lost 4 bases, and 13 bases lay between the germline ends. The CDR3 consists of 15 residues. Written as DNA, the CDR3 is TGCGCCAGCAGCTTGGCTCCAGGCCGGTTCACTGAAGCTTTCTTT. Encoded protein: CASSLAPGRFTEAFF.